The 23 T cell receptor beta chains below come from one sample, sequenced in a study of OX40 agonist ivuxolimab in advanced cancers. The protocol was immunoSEQ multiplex PCR, while the TCRdb copy is restricted to in-frame clones and leaves out a portion. The sample lists roughly 90,000 clones; approximately 94% were seen once. The input for sequencing was CD4+ or CD8+ T cells sorted from blood, taken in a trial of the OX40 agonist ivuxolimab. The source is an adult with an advanced solid tumor such as melanoma, head and neck, liver or kidney cancer.

The V and J genes are TRBV27 and TRBJ1-1; 7 bases fit TRBD1. With V trimmed by 5 bases and J by 4 bases, 4 bases remained unmatched. The CDR3 contains 13 residues. Germline CDR1 and CDR2: MNHEY and SMNVEV (reference sequence). CDR3 sequence (DNA): TGTGCCAGCAGTATTGCAGGGGGCACTGAAGCTTTCTTT. Its translation: CASSIAGGTEAFF.

The V call is TRBV2, the J call TRBJ1-4; unclear D gene. The CDR3 is made up of 11 amino acids. CDR1 is SNHLY, CDR2 FYNNEI, per germline. V was shortened by 6 bases and J by 4 bases, with 3 bases between the two germline ends. CDR3 region: CASSINEKLFF. The CDR3 nucleotides are TGTGCCAGCAGCATTAATGAAAAACTGTTTTTT.

V gene TRBV10-2 combines with J gene TRBJ1-2; D not resolved. Trimming left V 6 bases short and J 3 bases short, with 14 bases between. CDR3 length equals 14 residues. CDR1 is WSHSY, CDR2 SAAADI, per germline. The CDR3 sequence: CASSPDVSYYGYTF. CDR3 DNA sequence: TGCGCCAGCAGCCCAGACGTTTCTTACTATGGCTACACCTTC.

The CDR3 DNA sequence: TGCGCCAGCAGCTTGGCAGTTAGGGGGGCGAGGGATACGCAGTATTTT. Translated, it gives CASSLAVRGARDTQYF. The chain carries TRBV5-1 and TRBJ2-3, with D perhaps matching TRBD1 or TRBD2 (6 bases each). CDR1 and CDR2 (germline): SGHRS, YFSETQ. V was trimmed by 0 bases and J by 6 bases, leaving 17 bases between them. The CDR3 consists of 16 residues.

V is TRBV6-1 and J is TRBJ1-1, with a tentative D call TRBD1 (6 bases). The length of the CDR3 is 14 residues. Trimming removed 1 base from V and 6 bases from J, with 12 bases in between. CDR1 is MNHNS, CDR2 SASEGT, per germline. The CDR3 here is CASSEVRGPSEAFF. The CDR3 DNA sequence: TGTGCCAGCAGTGAAGTGCGGGGGCCGTCTGAAGCTTTCTTT.

The CDR3 is CASKGFGTAEAFF. DNA of the CDR3: TGTGCCAGTAAGGGATTCGGGACCGCAGAAGCTTTCTTT. The chain carries TRBV19 and TRBJ1-1, with D possibly matching TRBD1 (5 bases). With 7 bases removed from V and 8 bases from J, the gap between germline ends came to 17 bases. The germline gives CDR1 LNHDA, CDR2 SQIVND (reference sequence). There are 13 residues in the CDR3.

The chain recombines TRBV5-6 with TRBJ2-7, with no clear D. V was pared by 0 bases and J by 0 bases, with 10 bases between. This CDR3 comprises 15 residues. From germline, CDR1 is SGHDT and CDR2 YYEEEE. CDR3 loop: CASSLEGMYSYEQYF. DNA for the CDR3: TGTGCCAGCAGCTTGGAGGGAATGTACTCCTACGAGCAGTACTTC. The entire variable domain, with the rest obtained from reference TRBV5-6 and TRBJ2-7, is as follows: DAGVTQSPTHLIKTRGQQVTLRCSPKSGHDTVSWYQQALGQGPQFIFQYYEEEERQRGNFPDRFSGHQFPNYSSELNVNALLLGDSALYLCASSLEGMYSYEQYFGPGTRLTVT.

This rearrangement joins TRBV10-2 to TRBJ1-6; 7 nucleotides line up with TRBD1. The CDR3 consists of 13 residues. With 5 bases clipped from V and 10 bases from J, the junction kept 5 bases outside the gene matches. Looked up from germline, CDR1 is WSHSY and CDR2 is SAAADI. The CDR3 region has the DNA TGCGCCAGCAGTTACAGGGGAGACTCACCCCTCCACTTT. Its protein product is CASSYRGDSPLHF.

In this sample, this clone turned up once. Because the CDR3's place on the DNA is in doubt, the DNA is left out and the CDR3 is given as listed by TCRdb. The chain employs TRBV4-1 and TRBJ2-7; the table's D call, TRBD2, has no DNA check behind it. Germline V gene data show CDR1 as MGHRA and CDR2 as YSYEKL. The CDR3 is 14 amino acids long, termini counted. Here the CDR3 reads CASSFRAREDEQYF.

This clone was observed a handful of times. The chain is built from TRBV6-6 and TRBJ2-7; possible D gene TRBD1, 6 bases. V was trimmed by 6 bases and J by 4 bases, leaving 10 bases between them. Looked up from germline, CDR1 is MNHNY and CDR2 is SVGAGI (reference sequence). There are 12 residues in the CDR3. The CDR3 bases are TGTGCCAGCAGACAGGGCGGATACGAGCAGTACTTC. Its translation is CASRQGGYEQYF.

The rearrangement joins TRBV7-2 to TRBJ2-7; 7 bases map to TRBD1. This CDR3 is 16 amino acids long. The V gene end was trimmed by 4 bases and the J gene end by 0 bases; junction bases not matched to a gene: 9. The germline V gene has CDR1 SGHTA and CDR2 FQGNSA. The CDR3 region has the DNA TGTGCCAGCAGCTCTTATACAGGGGACAACTCCTACGAGCAGTACTTC. This encodes CASSSYTGDNSYEQYF.

The rearrangement joins TRBV7-9 to TRBJ2-1; 10 nucleotides match TRBD1. CDR1 and CDR2 (germline): SEHNR, FQNEAQ (reference sequence). The CDR3 spans 16 residues. V lost 3 bases to trimming and J lost 7 bases; unmatched junction nucleotides: 9. The DNA of the CDR3 is TGTGCCAGCAGCTTTCCCGGGACAGGGGTGGGAAATGAGCAGTTCTTC. Encoded protein: CASSFPGTGVGNEQFF.

The V gene is TRBV11-2, the J gene TRBJ2-1; D is ambiguous. CDR3 length: 15 residues. Germline V lookup: CDR1 SGHAT, CDR2 FQNNGV. The V and J ends lost 5 bases and 0 bases respectively, with 11 bases between them. The CDR3 sequence: CASSTLPSSYNEQFF. CDR3 in DNA: TGTGCCAGCAGCACCCTACCGAGCTCCTACAATGAGCAGTTCTTC.

The chain combines TRBV5-1 with TRBJ1-1, with 9 bases matching TRBD1. Germline CDR1 is SGHRS and CDR2 is YFSETQ. This CDR3 has 15 residues. V was pared by 4 bases and J by 4 bases, with 8 bases of the junction left unmatched. CDR3 residues: CASSRNRDRVTEAFF. The CDR3 bases are TGCGCCAGCAGCCGAAACCGGGACAGGGTCACTGAAGCTTTCTTT.

The rearrangement links TRBV11-2 to TRBJ2-2; perhaps TRBD2 as D (6 bases). CDR1 is SGHAT and CDR2 is FQNNGV in the germline V gene. This CDR3 comprises 15 residues. Trimming shortened V by 1 base and J by 4 bases, and 10 bases separated the two germline ends. CDR3 residues: CASSLGTILTGELFF. CDR3 coding DNA: TGTGCCAGCAGCTTAGGGACTATCCTCACCGGGGAGCTGTTTTTT.

The V call is TRBV6-1, the J call TRBJ2-7; perhaps TRBD2 as D (6 bases). The germline V and J ends were trimmed by 1 base and 2 bases, with 9 bases remaining between them. There are 14 residues in the CDR3. Germline V gene lookup returns CDR1 MNHNS and CDR2 SASEGT. The CDR3 nucleotides are TGTGCCAGCAGTGAAGGAGGGACTGCCTACGAGCAGTACTTC. Residues: CASSEGGTAYEQYF.

V gene TRBV27 combines with J gene TRBJ2-1; 8 positions match TRBD2. Unmatched junction bases numbered 16, after V lost 4 bases and J lost 8 bases. Germline loops: CDR1 MNHEY, CDR2 SMNVEV (reference sequence). This CDR3 contains 17 residues. CDR3 sequence reads: CASSSLNPAGVNDEQFF. CDR3 coding DNA: TGTGCCAGCAGTTCCCTGAACCCAGCGGGAGTTAACGATGAGCAGTTCTTC.

The genes are TRBV7-8 and TRBJ2-5; 12 nucleotides match TRBD1. The J call is in doubt because the DNA end fits TRBJ2-7 better. The CDR3 sequence is 14 residues long. Germline CDR1 SGHVS, CDR2 FQNEAQ. Here the CDR3 DNA reads TGTGCCAGCAGCCCCGGGACAGGGGGCGACGAGCAGTACTTC. Translating gives CASSPGTGGDEQYF.

The rearrangement uses TRBV9 and TRBJ1-1; the D is unclear. The germline V gene encodes CDR1 SGDLS and CDR2 YYNGEE. Trimming removed 0 bases from V and 0 bases from J, with 12 bases in between. CDR3 length equals 16 residues. This CDR3 is CASSVDPGIMNTEAFF. CDR3 bases: TGTGCCAGCAGCGTAGACCCGGGAATCATGAACACTGAAGCTTTCTTT.

Remarks on this clone: The same CDR3 is also encoded by other DNA sequences in this sample. The chain employs TRBV27 and TRBJ2-7, with TRBD1 identical over 8 bases. Germline-derived CDR1 and CDR2 are MNHEY and SMNVEV (reference sequence). The CDR3 contains 13 residues. V gave up 3 bases and J gave up 3 bases; unmatched junction bases: 1. As DNA, the CDR3 is TGTGCCAGCAGTTTGACAGGGGTCTACGAGCAGTACTTC. This sequence encodes CASSLTGVYEQYF.

This chain uses TRBV20-1 with TRBJ2-5; D perhaps matches TRBD2 (5 bases). V was pared by 6 bases and J by 5 bases, with 10 bases between. Germline V lookup: CDR1 DFQATT, CDR2 SNEGSKA (reference sequence). The CDR3 has 11 residues. The CDR3 is CSAEERETQYF. The DNA for the CDR3 is TGCAGTGCCGAAGAGCGGGAGACCCAGTACTTC.

This clone was seen once. The V and J genes are TRBV4-3 and TRBJ1-5, with D possibly matching TRBD1 (6 bases). The germline CDR1 and CDR2 sequences are LGHNA and YSLEER. There are 15 residues in the CDR3. V dropped 4 bases and J dropped 0 bases, with 10 bases sitting between them. As DNA, the CDR3 is TGCGCCAGCAGCCGCGACAGGTATAGCAATCAGCCCCAGCATTTT. This codes for CASSRDRYSNQPQHF.

The chain links TRBV2 to TRBJ1-1; the D gene is possibly TRBD1 (6 bases). In germline, CDR1 is SNHLY, CDR2 FYNNEI. The CDR3 runs 15 residues. V was clipped by 5 bases and J by 1 base, with 14 bases between them. CDR3 amino acids: CASSPLLGQNTEAFF. CDR3 nucleotides: TGTGCCAGCAGTCCCCTTTTGGGACAGAACACTGAAGCTTTCTTT.